Listed below are T cell receptor beta chains from one sample, sequenced in a study of blood T cell repertoires in COVID-19. TCRdb's copy holds only in-frame clones and misses some; the assay was immunoSEQ multiplex PCR. The sample yields about 250,000 clones, about four fifths seen once. Material: PBMCs or T cells enriched from blood (not recorded which). These receptors came from a middle-aged man who had been exposed to COVID-19. Both conserved end residues are part of each CDR3. A D gene is named only where the DNA matches it firmly. Only some rows state a clone size, as once, few, many or a class for expanded clones.

v_gene	j_gene	abundance	d_gene	CDR3nt	CDR3aa
TRBV14	TRBJ2-1	-	TRBD2	TGTGCCAGCAGCCAAGTCCGGGGACTAGCGGGAGAGTATGAGCAGTTCTTC	CASSQVRGLAGEYEQFF
TRBV19	TRBJ1-1	few	TRBD1	TGTGCCAGTAGTATGGGACAGGAGACAACTGAAGCTTTCTTT	CASSMGQETTEAFF
TRBV19	TRBJ1-4	-	TRBD1	TGTGCCAGTAGTATAGGGGACAGCTCAACTAATGAAAAACTGTTTTTT	CASSIGDSSTNEKLFF
TRBV24-1	TRBJ1-5	-	TRBD1	TGTGCCACCTCGACAGGGAACAGCAATCAGCCCCAGCATTTT	CATSTGNSNQPQHF
TRBV15	TRBJ2-6	-	-	TGTGCCACCACCCAGGGGTACCCCTCTGGGGCCAACGTCCTGACTTTC	CATTQGYPSGANVLTF
TRBV7-9	TRBJ2-3	once	-	TGTGCCAGCAGCTTATATGCAGTCGGGAGCACAGATACGCAGTATTTT	CASSLYAVGSTDTQYF
TRBV18	TRBJ2-4	-	TRBD2	TGTGCCAGCCGTACTAGCGGGAAAACCCCTGGGGCCAAAAACATTCAGTACTTC	CASRTSGKTPGAKNIQYF
TRBV12-3/TRBV12-4	TRBJ1-5	-	-	TGTGCCAGCAGGGCAGGCCCGAATCAGCCCCAGCATTTT	CASRAGPNQPQHF
TRBV7-6	TRBJ2-2	-	TRBD1	TGTGCCAGCAGTCAAGATAGGGACAGAACCACCGGGGAGCTGTTTTTT	CASSQDRDRTTGELFF
TRBV10-3	TRBJ1-1	-	-	TGTGCCATCTCTTACGGGAGAAACACTGAAGCTTTCTTT	CAISYGRNTEAFF
TRBV15	TRBJ2-7	-	TRBD2	TGTGCCACCAGCAGTTCAGCGGGATCTTACGAGCAGTACTTC	CATSSSAGSYEQYF
TRBV30	TRBJ1-2	-	TRBD1	TGTGCCTGGAGTGTAATGAGACAGGGCGGCGGCTACACCTTC	CAWSVMRQGGGYTF
TRBV30	TRBJ1-3	-	TRBD1	TGTGCCTGGACCGGGACAGGGATCCGAAACACCATATATTTT	CAWTGTGIRNTIYF
TRBV5-5	TRBJ1-6	-	TRBD1	TGTGCCAGCAGCTTGGCCGGGACAGGGGATATAGGTCCCCTCCACTTT	CASSLAGTGDIGPLHF
TRBV10-3	TRBJ2-1	-	-	TGTGCCATCAGGAACACCTCCTACAATGAGCAGTTCTTC	CAIRNTSYNEQFF
TRBV19	TRBJ2-5	-	-	TGTGCCAGTAGTATAGGGGGAGCCCAAGAGACCCAGTACTTC	CASSIGGAQETQYF
TRBV14	TRBJ2-3	few	-	TGTGCCAGCAGCCAAGAAATCGGTGGCACAGATACGCAGTATTTT	CASSQEIGGTDTQYF
TRBV5-6	TRBJ1-6	-	-	TGTGCCAGCAGCTTGACGATAAACGGGTCACCCCTCCACTTT	CASSLTINGSPLHF
TRBV29-1	TRBJ2-2	-	TRBD2	TGCAGCCACATTAAGCGGGAGGGGAGCACCGGGGAGCTGTTTTTT	CSHIKREGSTGELFF
TRBV7-8	TRBJ1-1	-	-	TGTGCCAGCAGCTCTCAGGGAAACACTGAAGCTTTCTTT	CASSSQGNTEAFF
TRBV7-9	TRBJ1-1	-	TRBD1	TGTGCCAGCAGCCAAGACAGGGGGCGGAACACTGAAGCTTTCTTT	CASSQDRGRNTEAFF
TRBV19	TRBJ1-5	-	-	TGTGCCAGTAACCCTCTGCCCGAGACAATCAATCAGCCCCAGCATTTT	CASNPLPETINQPQHF
TRBV5-1	TRBJ2-1	-	TRBD2	TGCGCCAGCAGCTTGACTAGCGAACTCTACAATGAGCAGTTCTTC	CASSLTSELYNEQFF
TRBV2	TRBJ1-1	-	-	TGTGCCAGCACCATGCGGGGGGGGACTGAAGCTTTCTTT	CASTMRGGTEAFF
TRBV5-1	TRBJ2-2	few	TRBD2	TGCGCCAGCAGCTCCAGTCAGCGGGAGCGGAACACCGGGGAGCTGTTTTTT	CASSSSQRERNTGELFF
TRBV15	TRBJ1-2	-	-	TGTGCCACCAGCAGAGATGGGGCCGTAGGCTATGGCTACACCTTC	CATSRDGAVGYGYTF
TRBV11-3	TRBJ2-7	-	TRBD1	TGTGCCAGCAGCTTAGAAGCAGGGGGAAGTTACGAGCAGTACTTC	CASSLEAGGSYEQYF
TRBV7-9	TRBJ2-1	-	-	TGTGCCAGCAGCTTAGACGTAGCTTCGGGTGAGCAGTTCTTC	CASSLDVASGEQFF
TRBV6-4	TRBJ2-1	once	TRBD2	TGTGCCAGCAGTGACTCCGGGACTAGCAATGAGCAGTTCTTC	CASSDSGTSNEQFF
TRBV25-1	TRBJ2-1	-	TRBD1	TGTGCCAGCAGTCCGGGACAGGGCCACGCTGAGCAGTTCTTC	CASSPGQGHAEQFF
TRBV30	TRBJ1-2	-	-	TGTGCCTGGAGTGCACGATCGGGACACATCTATGGCTACACCTTC	CAWSARSGHIYGYTF
TRBV14	TRBJ1-4	-	-	TGTGCCAGCAGCCCCTTCCGGGGGGCTTCGACTAATGAAAAACTGTTTTTT	CASSPFRGASTNEKLFF
TRBV18	TRBJ1-4	-	TRBD1	TGTGCCAGCTCAACCACGGACAGGGCGGGAGAAAAACTGTTTTTT	CASSTTDRAGEKLFF
TRBV5-4	TRBJ1-6	-	TRBD1	TGTGCCAGCAGCTTCGGGACAGCTGGCAATTCACCCCTCCACTTT	CASSFGTAGNSPLHF
TRBV29-1	TRBJ2-1	-	TRBD2	TGCAGCGTGAGAGCTAGCGGGAGGTGGTTCTTC	CSVRASGRWFF
TRBV30	TRBJ1-2	-	-	TGTGCCGCCTCGTCGGGGTCCTATGGCTACACCTTC	CAASSGSYGYTF
TRBV9	TRBJ2-7	-	-	TGTGCCAGAGCCCCAGGGGCCGCCTACGAGCAGTACTTC	CARAPGAAYEQYF
TRBV9	TRBJ2-3	-	-	TGTGCCAGCATTGGCCTGAGCGACACAGATACGCAGTATTTT	CASIGLSDTDTQYF
TRBV10-3	TRBJ1-1	-	-	TGTGCCATCAAGCCGGGACAAACGAACACTGAAGCTTTCTTT	CAIKPGQTNTEAFF
TRBV19	TRBJ1-5	-	TRBD1	TGTGCCAGTAGTAGAGACAGGGGTCAGCCCCAGCATTTT	CASSRDRGQPQHF
TRBV6-5	TRBJ2-7	many	TRBD1	TGTGCCAGCAGCTCGGGACAGGCGAGCTACGAGCAGTACTTC	CASSSGQASYEQYF
TRBV5-4	TRBJ1-1	few	-	TGTGCCAGCAGCTTGGGAGCGATTGAACCTGAAGCTTTCTTT	CASSLGAIEPEAFF
TRBV9	TRBJ2-1	once	-	TGTGCCAGCAGCGTAATTCCGAGGGTCACGTACAATGAGCAGTTCTTC	CASSVIPRVTYNEQFF
TRBV27	TRBJ1-2	-	-	TGTGCCAGCAGTTTCCAGGGAAACTATGGCTACACCTTC	CASSFQGNYGYTF
TRBV6-5	TRBJ2-6	once	-	TGTGCCAGCAGCCCCCGGAGGGGGGCCAACGTCCTGACTTTC	CASSPRRGANVLTF